The 32 T cell receptor beta chains given below trace back to one sample, sequenced in a study of identical twins. Each CDR3 protein gets one entry after TCRdb re-called the 5' RACE reads with MiXCR. This table holds approximately 410,000 distinct CDR3 sequences, approximately 17% found once. The specimen was naive T cells sorted from blood. The receptors stem from a middle-aged man in good health.

The chain has TRBV7-9 and TRBJ2-7; 9 bases fit TRBD2. The J segment lost 4 bases and the V segment lost 7 bases, leaving 8 bases of the junction unmatched. This CDR3 contains 14 residues. Germline V CDR1 and CDR2: SEHNR, FQNEAQ (reference sequence). CDR3 bases: TGTGCCAGCACCCCCCGGACTAGCGTTTACGAGCAGTACTTC. Residues: CASTPRTSVYEQYF.

This clonotype was found a few times. V gene TRBV27 combines with J gene TRBJ1-2; D is perhaps TRBD1 (6 bases). The CDR3 length is 13 residues. Deletions cut 5 bases from V and 5 bases from J, with 12 bases between. CDR1 is MNHEY, CDR2 SMNVEV, per germline (reference sequence). The CDR3 DNA is TGTGCCAGCAGTCCTGACAGGAGATATGGCTACACCTTC. It codes for CASSPDRRYGYTF.

This clonotype was picked up many times. CDR3 sequence reads: CASSLIIDRQETQYF. The CDR3 DNA reads as TGTGCCAGCAGTTTAATAATAGACAGACAAGAGACCCAGTACTTC. The J gene is TRBJ2-5, the V gene TRBV28; maybe TRBD1 (5 bases). V was pared by 2 bases and J by 2 bases, with 12 bases between. Germline V gene lookup returns CDR1 MDHEN and CDR2 SYDVKM. CDR3 size: 15 residues.

This chain uses TRBV4-3 with TRBJ2-3, with a weak D call TRBD2 (6 bases). The germline CDR1 and CDR2 sequences are LGHNA and YSLEER. V gave up 5 bases and J gave up 2 bases, with 8 bases separating them. CDR3 length equals 13 residues. Here the CDR3 DNA reads TGCGCCAGCAGCGGGGGGTTCACAGATACGCAGTATTTT. Protein sequence: CASSGGFTDTQYF.

This clonotype turned up a few times. The chain employs TRBV12-3 or TRBV12-4 and TRBJ2-7, with 8 bases identical to TRBD1. The ends lost 4 bases at V and 3 bases at J; junction bases unmatched: 5. This CDR3 comprises 14 residues. The CDR3 region is CASSSRDRLYEQYF. The DNA for the CDR3 is TGTGCCAGCAGTTCCCGGGACAGGCTCTACGAGCAGTACTTC.

The table lists this clonotype with a few counts. The chain combines TRBV20-1 with TRBJ2-6; D is possibly TRBD2 (6 bases). The CDR3 has 16 residues. V shed 3 bases and J shed 0 bases, with 12 bases lying between them. Germline-derived CDR1 and CDR2 are DFQATT and SNEGSKA (reference sequence). CDR3 amino acids: CSASLRRDSGANVLTF. The CDR3 nucleotides are TGCAGTGCTAGTCTTCGGCGGGACTCTGGGGCCAACGTCCTGACTTTC.

The rearrangement links TRBV20-1 to TRBJ2-7; D remains ambiguous. Looked up from germline, CDR1 is DFQATT and CDR2 is SNEGSKA (reference sequence). Between the trimmed V and J ends, which lost 0 bases and 2 bases, there was a span of 11 bases. The CDR3 is 14 amino acids. The CDR3 region has the DNA TGCAGTGCTAGAGATCTCAGGCAGGCCTACGAGCAGTACTTC. Protein product: CSARDLRQAYEQYF.

In nucleotides, the CDR3 is TGCAGCGTAGGACAGGGGGACACCGGGGAGCTGTTTTTT. Translation: CSVGQGDTGELFF. The chain carries TRBV29-1 and TRBJ2-2; 10 nucleotides align to TRBD1. Germline loops: CDR1 SQVTM, CDR2 ANQGSEA. Germline trimming cut 6 bases from V and 3 bases from J; bases unmatched to any gene: 1. The CDR3 is made up of 13 amino acids.

This clonotype was counted ten times or more. V and J are TRBV4-3 and TRBJ2-1; 10 bases map to TRBD2. Germline CDR1 is LGHNA and CDR2 is YSLEER. Trimming at V came to 2 bases and at J to 6 bases, leaving 7 bases not matched to a gene. The CDR3 sequence is 16 residues long. CDR3 nucleotides: TGCGCCAGCAGCCAACTAGCGGGAGTGAGGGGCAATGAGCAGTTCTTC. Residues: CASSQLAGVRGNEQFF.

This clonotype showed up many times. The chain couples TRBV12-3 or TRBV12-4 to TRBJ2-3; the D is unclear. This CDR3 is 14 amino acids long. The V end was cut by 6 bases, the J end by 4 bases, with 14 bases between. The DNA for the CDR3 is TGTGCCAGCAGCCTAACGGTTTCGGCAGATACGCAGTATTTT. It encodes CASSLTVSADTQYF.

This clonotype was seen repeatedly, ten times or more. The chain links TRBV5-1 to TRBJ1-1, with D maybe TRBD1 (5 bases). Germline CDR1 and CDR2: SGHRS and YFSETQ. V was pared by 0 bases and J by 4 bases, with 10 bases between. The CDR3 contains 14 residues. The CDR3 here is CASSLDLQGTEAFF. The CDR3 nucleotides read TGCGCCAGCAGCTTGGACCTCCAGGGCACTGAAGCTTTCTTT.

This clonotype was detected ten times or more. V usage is TRBV28 and J usage is TRBJ1-2; D possibly corresponds to TRBD1 (5 bases). The length of the CDR3 is 15 residues. Germline values: CDR1 MDHEN, CDR2 SYDVKM. The ends were cut back, 6 bases at V and 4 bases at J, with 18 bases in the middle. CDR3 sequence: CASSTLGGDGYGYTF. The CDR3 DNA sequence: TGTGCCAGCAGCACCCTAGGAGGGGACGGCTATGGCTACACCTTC.

J is TRBJ1-1 and V is TRBV4-2; D ambiguous. V was cut by 0 bases and J by 0 bases, with 8 bases left in between. Germline-derived CDR1 and CDR2 are LGHNA and YNFKEQ. The CDR3 covers 15 residues. The CDR3 here is CASSQEDYMNTEAFF. CDR3 in DNA: TGTGCCAGCAGCCAAGAGGATTACATGAACACTGAAGCTTTCTTT.

This sequence joins TRBV6-5 and TRBJ2-7; possible D gene TRBD1, 6 bases. V lost 4 bases to trimming and J lost 0 bases, with 10 bases between them. CDR1 and CDR2 (germline): MNHEY, SVGAGI. The CDR3 runs 14 residues. The CDR3 loop reads CASSSGTPSYEQYF. In nucleotides, the CDR3 is TGTGCCAGCAGTTCCGGGACACCCTCCTACGAGCAGTACTTC.

This chain uses TRBV5-1 with TRBJ1-1; 12 bases map to TRBD1. Germline lookup yields CDR1 SGHRS and CDR2 YFSETQ. The CDR3 has 15 residues. With 4 bases clipped from V and 2 bases from J, the junction kept 3 bases outside the gene matches. In DNA form, the CDR3 reads TGCGCCAGCAGCAAGGGGACAGGGGGCAACACTGAAGCTTTCTTT. It codes for CASSKGTGGNTEAFF.

This clonotype was observed many times. The V call is TRBV20-1, the J call TRBJ2-2, with TRBD2 identical over 9 bases. The CDR3 has 16 amino acids. CDR1 and CDR2 from the germline V gene are DFQATT and SNEGSKA (reference sequence). The J segment lost 3 bases and the V segment lost 2 bases, leaving 7 bases of the junction unmatched. The CDR3 is CSARPPGLADTGELFF. The CDR3 bases are TGCAGTGCTAGACCTCCGGGACTAGCCGACACCGGGGAGCTGTTTTTT.

A single count supports this clonotype. The chain employs TRBV24-1 and TRBJ2-3; 9 bases align to TRBD2. CDR3 length: 15 amino acids. Trimming cost V 2 bases and J 7 bases; bases outside gene matches: 6. Germline CDR1 KGHDR, CDR2 SFDVKD. The CDR3 DNA sequence: TGTGCCACCAGTGATTCACCGGGACTAGCAAATACGCAGTATTTT. This codes for CATSDSPGLANTQYF.

The chain combines TRBV20-1 with TRBJ2-7, with D perhaps TRBD2 (7 bases). The CDR3 has 14 amino acids. The V gene lost 4 bases and the J gene lost 3 bases, with 16 bases spanning the gap. Germline V gene data show CDR1 as DFQATT and CDR2 as SNEGSKA (reference sequence). CDR3 region: CSAKGEGFSYEQYF. CDR3 nucleotides: TGCAGTGCTAAGGGGGAGGGATTTAGCTACGAGCAGTACTTC.

This clonotype was counted a few times. V usage is TRBV20-1 and J usage is TRBJ2-5, with 9 bases matching TRBD2. CDR1 and CDR2 (germline): DFQATT, SNEGSKA (reference sequence). V lost 6 bases to trimming and J lost 5 bases; unmatched junction nucleotides: 10. CDR3 length: 14 amino acids. CDR3 protein: CSADPGLASETQYF. The CDR3 DNA reads as TGCAGTGCGGATCCGGGACTAGCTTCGGAGACCCAGTACTTC.

As to this clonotype: Possible read error: a much larger clone is one base away. This sequence joins TRBV12-3 or TRBV12-4 and TRBJ2-3; D may be TRBD1 or TRBD2 (5 bases each). The CDR3 has 16 amino acids. The CDR3: CASTESALGRTDMQYF. The CDR3 DNA is TGTGCCAGCACCGAATCCGCGCTGGGACGTACAGATATGCAGTATTTT.

This clonotype has ten or more counts. This rearrangement joins TRBV20-1 to TRBJ1-2; 8 bases match TRBD1. Germline assignment: CDR1 DFQATT and CDR2 SNEGSKA (reference sequence). V trimming: 4 bases; J trimming: 2 bases; junction bases outside the gene matches: 6. The CDR3 is 14 amino acids. In nucleotides, the CDR3 is TGCAGTGCTAAAGCTGACAGGGGCAACTATGGCTACACCTTC. This sequence encodes CSAKADRGNYGYTF.

There are a few counts of this clonotype. The rearrangement links TRBV20-1 to TRBJ2-5; TRBD1 agrees at 8 bases. Germline loops: CDR1 DFQATT, CDR2 SNEGSKA (reference sequence). CDR3 length: 15 residues. V lost 3 bases, J lost 4 bases, and 10 bases stayed unmatched. The chain's CDR3 is CSARPLRGPGETQYF. CDR3 sequence (DNA): TGCAGTGCTAGGCCCCTCAGGGGGCCAGGAGAGACCCAGTACTTC.

This clonotype was detected a few times. The J gene is TRBJ1-1, the V gene TRBV6-1; D gene unclear. CDR3 size: 15 residues. V was shortened by 1 base and J by 0 bases, with 9 bases between the two germline ends. From germline, CDR1 is MNHNS and CDR2 SASEGT. In DNA form, the CDR3 reads TGTGCCAGCAGTGAAGGCCAGCACATGAACACTGAAGCTTTCTTT. Its translation: CASSEGQHMNTEAFF.

This clonotype was counted a few times. The chain is built from TRBV5-1 and TRBJ2-7, with TRBD1 matching 10 bases. The trim removed 2 bases at V and 5 bases at J, leaving 7 bases unmatched. Germline-derived CDR1 and CDR2 are SGHRS and YFSETQ. This CDR3 has 15 residues. The CDR3 loop reads CASSFLGQGPDEQYF. The CDR3 coding sequence is TGCGCCAGCAGCTTCCTGGGACAGGGGCCAGACGAGCAGTACTTC.

The chain employs TRBV7-2 and TRBJ2-2, with 7 nucleotides matching TRBD2. CDR3 length equals 16 residues. V shed 5 bases, J shed 0 bases, and the junction held 6 bases outside the gene matches. The germline gives CDR1 SGHTA, CDR2 FQGNSA. In DNA form, the CDR3 reads TGTGCCAGCAGCCTTAATAGCGGGTCGAACACCGGGGAGCTGTTTTTT. It yields the protein CASSLNSGSNTGELFF.

The chain links TRBV12-3 or TRBV12-4 to TRBJ2-1, with 9 bases fitting TRBD1. V shed 6 bases, J shed 3 bases, and the junction held 6 bases outside the gene matches. The CDR3 sequence is 15 residues long. This chain's CDR3 is CASSQGTGFYNEQFF. The DNA for the CDR3 is TGTGCCAGCAGCCAGGGGACAGGGTTCTACAATGAGCAGTTCTTC.

The rearrangement links TRBV28 to TRBJ2-1; 10 nucleotides line up with TRBD1. Germline V gene lookup returns CDR1 MDHEN and CDR2 SYDVKM. V gave up 9 bases and J gave up 7 bases; unmatched junction bases: 15. The CDR3 contains 16 residues. The CDR3 DNA follows: TGTGCCAGTCCGCCGGGACAGGGGCCGCTCTGGAATGAGCAGTTCTTC. This codes for CASPPGQGPLWNEQFF. Based on the CDR3 plus reference TRBV28 and TRBJ2-1, the full variable domain is DVKVTQSSRYLVKRTGEKVFLECVQDMDHENMFWYRQDPGLGLRLIYFSYDVKMKEKGDIPEGYSVSREKKERFSLILESASTNQTSMYLCASPPGQGPLWNEQFFGPGTRLTVL.

This chain uses TRBV20-1 with TRBJ1-6; D remains ambiguous. The germline CDR1 and CDR2 sequences are DFQATT and SNEGSKA (reference sequence). This CDR3 region has 12 residues. Trimming took 2 bases from V and 8 from J, leaving 7 bases between them. The chain's CDR3 is CSARLIDSPLHF. CDR3 in DNA: TGCAGTGCTAGATTGATTGATTCACCCCTCCACTTT.

This clonotype was recorded a few times. The V call is TRBV18, the J call TRBJ2-5; 8 positions match TRBD2. The CDR3 totals 16 residues. The ends lost 0 bases at V and 7 bases at J; junction bases unmatched: 10. Germline V gene lookup returns CDR1 KGHSH and CDR2 LQKENI. The CDR3 nucleotides are TGTGCCAGCTCACCACCGGTAATAGCGGGATTAAGGACCCAGTACTTC. It encodes CASSPPVIAGLRTQYF.

Concerning this clonotype itself: Being one base from a much bigger clone, this may be a read error. The chain is built from TRBV2 and TRBJ2-5, with D tentatively TRBD2 (5 bases). Germline CDR1 SNHLY, CDR2 FYNNEI. The CDR3 covers 11 residues. The CDR3 spells CASKRAEIQYF. The CDR3 DNA reads as TGTGCCAGCAAGAGGGCGGAGATCCAGTACTTC. The full variable domain, with the rest looked up from reference TRBV2 and TRBJ2-5, is EPEVTQTPSHQVTQMGQEVILRCVPISNHLYFYWYRQILGQKVEFLVSFYNNEISEKSEIFDDQFSVERPDGSNFTLKIRSTKLEDSAMYFCASKRAEIQYFGPGTRLLVL.

J is TRBJ2-4 and V is TRBV11-3, with 15 bases fitting TRBD2. Unmatched junction bases numbered 4, after V lost 5 bases and J lost 5 bases. Germline V gene sequence: CDR1 SGHNT, CDR2 YENEEA. The CDR3 is made up of 16 amino acids. The CDR3 protein is CASSPGLAGGENIQYF. The CDR3 DNA reads TGTGCCAGCAGCCCAGGACTAGCGGGAGGGGAAAACATTCAGTACTTC.

This clonotype was found many times. The chain combines TRBV5-1 with TRBJ1-2; 7 bases are a match to TRBD1. This CDR3 region has 15 residues. With 3 bases clipped from V and 6 bases from J, the junction kept 11 bases outside the gene matches. The germline V gene has CDR1 SGHRS and CDR2 YFSETQ. CDR3 DNA sequence: TGCGCCAGCAGCTCTACCGGGACAGCTACTGATGGCTACACCTTC. Translating it yields CASSSTGTATDGYTF. The entire variable domain, with the rest obtained from reference TRBV5-1 and TRBJ1-2, is as follows: KAGVTQTPRYLIKTRGQQVTLSCSPISGHRSVSWYQQTPGQGLQFLFEYFSETQRNKGNFPGRFSGRQFSNSRSEMNVSTLELGDSALYLCASSSTGTATDGYTFGSGTRLTVV.